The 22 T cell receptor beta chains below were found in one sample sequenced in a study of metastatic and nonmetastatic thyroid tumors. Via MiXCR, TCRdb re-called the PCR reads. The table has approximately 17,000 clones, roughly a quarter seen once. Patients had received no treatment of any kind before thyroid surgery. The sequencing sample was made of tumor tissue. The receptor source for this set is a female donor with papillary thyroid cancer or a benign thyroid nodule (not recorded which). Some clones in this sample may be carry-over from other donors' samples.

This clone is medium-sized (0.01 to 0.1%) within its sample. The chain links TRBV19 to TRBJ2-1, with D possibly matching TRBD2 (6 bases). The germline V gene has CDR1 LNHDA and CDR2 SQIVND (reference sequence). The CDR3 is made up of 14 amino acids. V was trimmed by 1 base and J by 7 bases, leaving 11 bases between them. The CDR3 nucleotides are TGTGCCAGTAGTATAGGCGGGGTCTGGAATGAGCAGTTCTTC. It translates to CASSIGGVWNEQFF.

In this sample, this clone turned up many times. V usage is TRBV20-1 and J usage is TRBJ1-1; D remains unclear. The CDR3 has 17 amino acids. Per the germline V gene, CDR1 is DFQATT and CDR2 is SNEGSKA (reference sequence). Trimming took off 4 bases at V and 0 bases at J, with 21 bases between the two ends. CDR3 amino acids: CSANKRGVQPMNTEAFF. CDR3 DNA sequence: TGCAGTGCTAATAAGCGGGGAGTCCAGCCCATGAACACTGAAGCTTTCTTT.

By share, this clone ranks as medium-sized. The CDR3 sequence is CASSISRGGQPQHF. The DNA of the CDR3 is TGTGCCAGTAGTATCTCCAGGGGAGGGCAGCCCCAGCATTTT. The chain links TRBV19 to TRBJ1-5, with a possible D match to TRBD1 (6 bases). V lost 3 bases to trimming and J lost 7 bases, with 13 bases between them. CDR1 and CDR2 from the germline V gene are LNHDA and SQIVND (reference sequence). This CDR3 has 14 amino acids.

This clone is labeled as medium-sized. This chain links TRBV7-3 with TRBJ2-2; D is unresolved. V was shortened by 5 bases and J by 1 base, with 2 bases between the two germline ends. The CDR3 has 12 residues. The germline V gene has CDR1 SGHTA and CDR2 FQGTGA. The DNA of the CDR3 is TGTGCCAGCAGCAGGAACACCGGGGAGCTGTTTTTT. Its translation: CASSRNTGELFF.

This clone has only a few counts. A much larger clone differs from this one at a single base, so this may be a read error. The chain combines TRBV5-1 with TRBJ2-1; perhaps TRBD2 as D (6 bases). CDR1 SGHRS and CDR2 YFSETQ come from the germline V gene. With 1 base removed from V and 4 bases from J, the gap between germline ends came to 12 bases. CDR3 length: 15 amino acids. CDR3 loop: CASSLYSGPYNEQFF. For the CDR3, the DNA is TGCGCCAGCAGCTTGTATAGCGGACCTTACAATGAGCAGTTCTTC.

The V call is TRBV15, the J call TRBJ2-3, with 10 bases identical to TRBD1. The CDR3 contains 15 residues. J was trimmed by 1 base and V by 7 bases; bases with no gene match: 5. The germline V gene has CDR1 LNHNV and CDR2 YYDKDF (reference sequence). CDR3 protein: CATNPGTGGTDTQYF. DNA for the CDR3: TGTGCCACCAACCCCGGGACAGGGGGCACAGATACGCAGTATTTT.

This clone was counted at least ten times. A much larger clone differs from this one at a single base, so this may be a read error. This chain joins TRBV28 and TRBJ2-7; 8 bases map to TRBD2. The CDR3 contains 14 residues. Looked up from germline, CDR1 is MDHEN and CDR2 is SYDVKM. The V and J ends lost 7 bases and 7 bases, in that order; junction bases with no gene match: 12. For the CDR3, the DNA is TGTGCCAGCACCACCCCGGGACTAGGGAGTGAGCAGTACTTC. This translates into CASTTPGLGSEQYF.

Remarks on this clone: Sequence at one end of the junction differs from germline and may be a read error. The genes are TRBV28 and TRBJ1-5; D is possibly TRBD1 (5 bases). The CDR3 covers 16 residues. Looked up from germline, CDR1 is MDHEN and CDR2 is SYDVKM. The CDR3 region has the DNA TGTGCCAGCAGTTTGGGGAAAGGGACCCCGGATCAGCCCCAGAATTTT. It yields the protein CASSLGKGTPDQPQNF.

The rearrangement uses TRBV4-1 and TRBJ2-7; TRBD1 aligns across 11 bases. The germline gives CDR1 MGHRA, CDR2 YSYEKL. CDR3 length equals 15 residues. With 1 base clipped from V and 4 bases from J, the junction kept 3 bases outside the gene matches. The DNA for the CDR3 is TGCGCCAGCAGCCAAGGGACAGGGGGCTATTACGAGCAGTACTTC. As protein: CASSQGTGGYYEQYF.

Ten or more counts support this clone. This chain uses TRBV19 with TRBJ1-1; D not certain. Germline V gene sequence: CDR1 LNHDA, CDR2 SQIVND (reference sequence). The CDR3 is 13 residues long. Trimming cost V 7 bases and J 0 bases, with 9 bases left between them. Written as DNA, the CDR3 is TGTGCCAGTATCACACAACTGAACACTGAAGCTTTCTTT. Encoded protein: CASITQLNTEAFF. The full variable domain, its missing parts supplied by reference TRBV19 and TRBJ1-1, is DGGITQSPKYLFRKEGQNVTLSCEQNLNHDAMYWYRQDPGQGLRLIYYSQIVNDFQKGDIAEGYSVSREKKESFPLTVTSAQKNPTAFYLCASITQLNTEAFFGQGTRLTVV.

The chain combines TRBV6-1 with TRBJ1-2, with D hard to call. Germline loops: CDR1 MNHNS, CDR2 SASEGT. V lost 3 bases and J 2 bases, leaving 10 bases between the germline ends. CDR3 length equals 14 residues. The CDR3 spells CASSEEGWNYGYTF. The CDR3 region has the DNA TGTGCCAGCAGTGAGGAGGGTTGGAACTATGGCTACACCTTC.

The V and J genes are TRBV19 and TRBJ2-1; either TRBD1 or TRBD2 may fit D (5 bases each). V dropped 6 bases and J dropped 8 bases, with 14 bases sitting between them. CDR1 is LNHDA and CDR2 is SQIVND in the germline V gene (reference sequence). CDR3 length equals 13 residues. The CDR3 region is CASSEGIGDEQFF. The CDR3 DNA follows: TGTGCCAGTAGCGAGGGGATAGGCGATGAGCAGTTCTTC.

This CDR3 is CAWSKRGDTEAFF. DNA of the CDR3: TGTGCCTGGAGTAAGAGGGGGGACACTGAAGCTTTCTTT. The chain joins TRBV30 to TRBJ1-1, with a weak D call TRBD1 (6 bases). Germline lookup yields CDR1 GTSNPN and CDR2 SVGIG (reference sequence). Trimming pared 2 bases from V and 3 bases from J, leaving 10 bases between. The CDR3 is 13 residues long.

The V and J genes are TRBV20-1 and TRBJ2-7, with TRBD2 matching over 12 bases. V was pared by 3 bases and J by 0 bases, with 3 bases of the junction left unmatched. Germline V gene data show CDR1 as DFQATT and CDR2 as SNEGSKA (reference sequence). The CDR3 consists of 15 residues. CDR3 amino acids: CSARVTSGSSYEQYF. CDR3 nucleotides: TGCAGTGCTAGGGTGACTAGCGGGAGCTCCTACGAGCAGTACTTC.

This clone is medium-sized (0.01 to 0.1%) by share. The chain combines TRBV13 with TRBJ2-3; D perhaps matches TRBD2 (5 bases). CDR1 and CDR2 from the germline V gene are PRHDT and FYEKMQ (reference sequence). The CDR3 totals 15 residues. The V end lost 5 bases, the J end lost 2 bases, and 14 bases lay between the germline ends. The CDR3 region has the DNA TGTGCCAGCAGCCCGGACTGGGCCTACACAGATACGCAGTATTTT. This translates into CASSPDWAYTDTQYF. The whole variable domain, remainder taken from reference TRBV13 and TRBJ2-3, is AAGVIQSPRHLIKEKRETATLKCYPIPRHDTVYWYQQGPGQDPQFLISFYEKMQSDKGSIPDRFSAQQFSDYHSELNMSSLELGDSALYFCASSPDWAYTDTQYFGPGTRLTVL.

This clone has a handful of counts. The CDR3 bases are TGTGCCAGCTCACCCCGGGACAGAGAAGAGACCCAGTACTTC. Amino acids: CASSPRDREETQYF. The V and J genes are TRBV2 and TRBJ2-5; TRBD1 agrees at 7 bases. V trimming: 8 bases; J trimming: 3 bases; junction bases outside the gene matches: 9. From germline, CDR1 is SNHLY and CDR2 FYNNEI. This CDR3 region has 14 residues.

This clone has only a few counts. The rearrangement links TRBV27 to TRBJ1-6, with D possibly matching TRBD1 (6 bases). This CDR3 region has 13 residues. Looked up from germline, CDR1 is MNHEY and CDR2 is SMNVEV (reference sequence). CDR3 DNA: TGTACAAGCAGTTTCAGGACAGATTCACCCCTCCACTTT. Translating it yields CTSSFRTDSPLHF.

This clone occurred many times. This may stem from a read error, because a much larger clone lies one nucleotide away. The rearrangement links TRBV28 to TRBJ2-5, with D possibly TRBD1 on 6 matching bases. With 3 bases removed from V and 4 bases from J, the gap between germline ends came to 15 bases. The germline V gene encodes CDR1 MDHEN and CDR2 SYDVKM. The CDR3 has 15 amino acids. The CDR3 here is CASSFLRGFLETQYF. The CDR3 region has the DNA TGTGCCAGCAGTTTTTTAAGGGGGTTTTTAGAGACCCAGTACTTC.

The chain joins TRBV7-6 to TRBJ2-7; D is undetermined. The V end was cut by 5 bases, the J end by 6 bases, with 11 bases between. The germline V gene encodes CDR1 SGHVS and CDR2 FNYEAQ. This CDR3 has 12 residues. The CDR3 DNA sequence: TGTGCCAGCAGCGTATTGGGATCCGAGCAGTACTTC. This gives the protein CASSVLGSEQYF.

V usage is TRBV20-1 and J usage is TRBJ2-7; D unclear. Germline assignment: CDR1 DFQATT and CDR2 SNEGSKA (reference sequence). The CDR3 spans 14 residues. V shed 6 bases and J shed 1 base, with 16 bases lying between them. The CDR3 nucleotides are TGCAGTGCCAGAAATCCCAGGCCTTCCTACGAGCAGTACGTC. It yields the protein CSARNPRPSYEQYV.

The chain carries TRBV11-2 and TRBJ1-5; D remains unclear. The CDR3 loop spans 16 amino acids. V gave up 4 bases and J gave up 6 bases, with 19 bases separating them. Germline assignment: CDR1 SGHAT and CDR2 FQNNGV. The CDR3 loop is CASSSLPISGFQPQHF. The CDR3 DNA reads TGTGCCAGCAGCTCGCTTCCTATATCGGGGTTTCAGCCCCAGCATTTT.

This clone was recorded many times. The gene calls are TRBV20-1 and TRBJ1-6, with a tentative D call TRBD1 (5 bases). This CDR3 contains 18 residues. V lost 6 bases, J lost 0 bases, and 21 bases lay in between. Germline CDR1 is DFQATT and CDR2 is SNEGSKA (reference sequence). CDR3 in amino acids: CSAPVPQGVSSYNSPLHF. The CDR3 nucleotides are TGCAGTGCCCCCGTACCTCAAGGGGTGAGCTCCTATAATTCACCCCTCCACTTT.